These 9 T cell receptor beta chains share one sample of origin, sequenced in a study of vaccination effects on CD4 cells after COVID-19 (dated by TCRdb to 2022 to 2024). Antigens of these TCRs are unknown. Preparation of the library involved the immunoSEQ multiplex PCR assay. Sourced from immuneACCESS, this table was stored by TCRdb with only in-frame sequences that have V and J called. A share of the clones is absent; for the studies checked, an unresolved V gene accounts for under half, and the remainder has no known explanation. A total of about 63,000 clones appear in this sample, roughly 75% of them only once. The top ten clones comprise over 3.5% of the sample. The ViraFEST assay stimulated PBMC with viral peptide pools and then used TCR sequencing to identify antigen-specific CD4+ T cell clonotypes by expansion. After approximately eleven days of culture, CD4+ T cells were isolated with the EasySep CD4+ T cell isolation kit. Negative nucleocapsid antibody results before and after vaccination confirmed that the healthy vaccine recipients had no prior SARS-CoV-2 infection.

The sample consisted of CD4+ T cells from PBMCs cultured with HCoV-OC43 spike peptides, taken before COVID-19 vaccination. What the cell subset or site label conveys for this sample: HCoV-OC43 spike overlapping peptide pool stimulation. These receptors were obtained from a human donor who received a COVID-19 vaccine.

This sequence joins TRBV7-2 and TRBJ2-1, with 12 bases aligning to TRBD2. CDR1 is SGHTA and CDR2 is FQGNSA in the germline V gene. The CDR3 contains 15 residues. The V gene end was trimmed by 3 bases and the J gene end by 14 bases; junction bases not matched to a gene: 11. The CDR3 region is CASSLMVSSGGAEFF. The CDR3 DNA reads TGTGCCAGCAGCTTGATGGTGTCTAGCGGGGGGGCAGAGTTCTTC. Combining the CDR3 with reference TRBV7-2 and TRBJ2-1 gives the whole variable domain GAGVSQSPSNKVTEKGKDVELRCDPISGHTALYWYRQSLGQGLEFLIYFQGNSAPDKSGLPSDRFSAERTGGSVSTLTIQRTQQEDSAVYLCASSLMVSSGGAEFFGPGTRLTVL.

The V call is TRBV5-8, the J call TRBJ2-3; D is undetermined. With 7 bases removed from V and 1 base from J, the gap between germline ends came to 19 bases. The V gene's germline CDR1 is SGHTS and CDR2 YDEGEE. The CDR3 consists of 16 residues. CDR3 loop: CASPSVGQVGTDTQYF. The CDR3 DNA follows: TGTGCCAGCCCTTCGGTCGGGCAGGTGGGCACAGATACGCAGTATTTT.

The chain recombines TRBV2 with TRBJ1-4, with a tentative D call TRBD1 (6 bases). This CDR3 is built from 15 residues. Trimming removed 4 bases from V and 5 bases from J, with 14 bases in between. The germline CDR1 and CDR2 sequences are SNHLY and FYNNEI. CDR3 nucleotide sequence: TGTGCCAGCAGTGCCGGACAGACCCAAAATGAAAAACTGTTTTTT. This translates into CASSAGQTQNEKLFF.

The J gene is TRBJ1-2, the V gene TRBV6-5; D remains ambiguous. CDR3 length equals 15 residues. Germline V lookup: CDR1 MNHEY, CDR2 SVGAGI. The V and J ends lost 7 bases and 2 bases respectively, with 17 bases between them. The CDR3 nucleotides read TGTGCCAGCAAGATGAGGGCAGGAGCCAACTATGGCTACACCTTC. It yields the protein CASKMRAGANYGYTF.

The genes are TRBV7-2 and TRBJ1-5, with D unclear. The CDR3 has 16 amino acids. CDR1 and CDR2 (germline): SGHTA, FQGNSA. The V end was cut by 5 bases, the J end by 2 bases, with 16 bases between. The chain's CDR3 is CASSPIIGGGNQPQHF. The CDR3 DNA reads as TGTGCCAGCAGCCCAATCATAGGAGGAGGCAATCAGCCCCAGCATTTT. Filled out from reference TRBV7-2 and TRBJ1-5, the complete variable domain reads GAGVSQSPSNKVTEKGKDVELRCDPISGHTALYWYRQSLGQGLEFLIYFQGNSAPDKSGLPSDRFSAERTGGSVSTLTIQRTQQEDSAVYLCASSPIIGGGNQPQHFGDGTRLSIL.

V gene TRBV2 combines with J gene TRBJ2-7; TRBD1 is a possible D gene (6 bases). Germline V lookup: CDR1 SNHLY, CDR2 FYNNEI. V gave up 6 bases and J gave up 2 bases, with 20 bases separating them. This CDR3 region has 16 residues. The CDR3 DNA reads as TGTGCCAGCAGGAAACTCCGGGACACGGCGACCTACGAGCAGTACGTC. Its translation: CASRKLRDTATYEQYV.

The chain uses TRBV6-5 and TRBJ2-5, with 11 positions matching TRBD1. The germline CDR1 and CDR2 sequences are MNHEY and SVGAGI. This CDR3 comprises 13 residues. Trimming cost V 11 bases and J 5 bases; bases outside gene matches: 7. The CDR3 sequence is CAGGTGGTETQYF. The CDR3 bases are TGTGCCGGAGGGACAGGGGGAACGGAGACCCAGTACTTC.

The V gene is TRBV5-1, the J gene TRBJ2-5, with 11 bases matching TRBD2. This CDR3 is 14 amino acids long. Germline CDR1 is SGHRS and CDR2 is YFSETQ. With 8 bases clipped from V and 4 bases from J, the junction kept 7 bases outside the gene matches. The CDR3 DNA is TGCGCCAGTACTAGCGGGGGTTTCGCAGAGACCCAGTACTTC. Translated: CASTSGGFAETQYF.

This clone has more than one count but fewer than ten. The rearrangement joins TRBV19 to TRBJ1-4; no clear D. Per germline, CDR1 LNHDA and CDR2 SQIVND (reference sequence). V was trimmed by 6 bases and J by 8 bases, leaving 16 bases between them. The CDR3 is made up of 14 amino acids. Here the CDR3 reads CASSNRPAGEKLFF. The CDR3 DNA is TGTGCCAGTAGCAATCGACCCGCGGGGGAAAAACTGTTTTTT. Drawing the rest from reference TRBV19 and TRBJ1-4, the complete variable domain is DGGITQSPKYLFRKEGQNVTLSCEQNLNHDAMYWYRQDPGQGLRLIYYSQIVNDFQKGDIAEGYSVSREKKESFPLTVTSAQKNPTAFYLCASSNRPAGEKLFFGSGTQLSVL.